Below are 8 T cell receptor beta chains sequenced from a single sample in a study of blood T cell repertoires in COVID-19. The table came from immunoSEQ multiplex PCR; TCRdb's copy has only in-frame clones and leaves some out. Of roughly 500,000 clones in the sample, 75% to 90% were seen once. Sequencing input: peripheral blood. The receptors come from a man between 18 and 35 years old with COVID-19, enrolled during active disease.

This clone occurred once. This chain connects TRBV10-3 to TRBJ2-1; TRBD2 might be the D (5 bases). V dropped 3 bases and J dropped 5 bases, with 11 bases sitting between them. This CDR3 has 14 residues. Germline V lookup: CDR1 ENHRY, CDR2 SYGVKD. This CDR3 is CAISEVLGDNEQFF. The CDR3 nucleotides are TGTGCCATCAGTGAAGTACTAGGAGACAATGAGCAGTTCTTC.

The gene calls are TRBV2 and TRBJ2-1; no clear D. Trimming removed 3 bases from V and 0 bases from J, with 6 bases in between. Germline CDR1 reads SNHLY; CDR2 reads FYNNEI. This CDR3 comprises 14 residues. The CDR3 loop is CASSERSSYNEQFF. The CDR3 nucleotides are TGTGCCAGCAGTGAGCGGAGCTCCTACAATGAGCAGTTCTTC. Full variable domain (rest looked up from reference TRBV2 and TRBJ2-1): EPEVTQTPSHQVTQMGQEVILRCVPISNHLYFYWYRQILGQKVEFLVSFYNNEISEKSEIFDDQFSVERPDGSNFTLKIRSTKLEDSAMYFCASSERSSYNEQFFGPGTRLTVL.

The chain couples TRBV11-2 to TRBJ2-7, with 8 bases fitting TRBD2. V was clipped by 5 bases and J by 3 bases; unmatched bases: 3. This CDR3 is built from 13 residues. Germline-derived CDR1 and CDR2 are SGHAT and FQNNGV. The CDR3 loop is CASSPGTSYEQYF. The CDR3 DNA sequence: TGTGCCAGCAGCCCCGGGACTAGCTACGAGCAGTACTTC.

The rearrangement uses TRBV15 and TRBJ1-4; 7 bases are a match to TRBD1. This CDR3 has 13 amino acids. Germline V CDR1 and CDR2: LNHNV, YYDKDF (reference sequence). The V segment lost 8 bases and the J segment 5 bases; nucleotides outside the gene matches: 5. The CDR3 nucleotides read TGTGCCACCGGGGGACAGCTAAATGAAAAACTGTTTTTT. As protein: CATGGQLNEKLFF.

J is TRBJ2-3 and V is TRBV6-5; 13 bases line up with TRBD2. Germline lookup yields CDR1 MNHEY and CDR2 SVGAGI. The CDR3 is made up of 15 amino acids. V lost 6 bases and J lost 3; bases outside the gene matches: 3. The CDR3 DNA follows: TGTGCCAGCAGCGGACTAGCGGGAGTAACAGATACGCAGTATTTT. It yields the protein CASSGLAGVTDTQYF.

This chain's CDR3 is CASSFYTEAFF. DNA of the CDR3: TGTGCCAGCAGCTTTTATACTGAAGCTTTCTTT. J is TRBJ1-1 and V is TRBV5-6; D unresolved. Germline CDR1 SGHDT, CDR2 YYEEEE. The CDR3 runs 11 residues. The V end lost 2 bases, the J end lost 5 bases, and 4 bases lay between the germline ends.

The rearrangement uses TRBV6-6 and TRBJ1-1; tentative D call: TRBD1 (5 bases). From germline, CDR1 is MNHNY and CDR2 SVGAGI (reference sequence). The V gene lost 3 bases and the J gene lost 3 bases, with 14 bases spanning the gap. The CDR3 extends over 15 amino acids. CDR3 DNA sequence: TGTGCCAGCAGTTATGGCGGGGCCAGGGACACTGAAGCTTTCTTT. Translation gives CASSYGGARDTEAFF.

The CDR3 sequence is CASLDGGKGYGYTF. In DNA form, the CDR3 reads TGCGCCAGCCTCGACGGGGGAAAGGGCTATGGCTACACCTTC. This chain uses TRBV10-2 with TRBJ1-2, with TRBD1 as a possible D gene (5 bases). The germline V gene encodes CDR1 WSHSY and CDR2 SAAADI. Between the trimmed V and J ends, which lost 8 bases and 4 bases, there was a span of 17 bases. CDR3 size: 14 residues.